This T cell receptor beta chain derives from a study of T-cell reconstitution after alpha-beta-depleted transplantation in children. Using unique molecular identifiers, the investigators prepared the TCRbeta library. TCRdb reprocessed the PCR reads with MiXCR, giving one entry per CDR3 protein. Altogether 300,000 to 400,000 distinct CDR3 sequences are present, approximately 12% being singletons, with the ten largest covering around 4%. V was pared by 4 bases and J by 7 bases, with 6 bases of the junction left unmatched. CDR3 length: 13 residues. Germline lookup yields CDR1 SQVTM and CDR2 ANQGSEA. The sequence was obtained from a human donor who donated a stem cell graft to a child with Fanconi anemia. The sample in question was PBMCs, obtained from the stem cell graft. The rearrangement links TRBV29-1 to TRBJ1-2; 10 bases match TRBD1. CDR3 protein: CSVVRDRGGGYTF. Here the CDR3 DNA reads TGCAGCGTTGTTAGGGACAGGGGAGGTGGCTACACCTTC.